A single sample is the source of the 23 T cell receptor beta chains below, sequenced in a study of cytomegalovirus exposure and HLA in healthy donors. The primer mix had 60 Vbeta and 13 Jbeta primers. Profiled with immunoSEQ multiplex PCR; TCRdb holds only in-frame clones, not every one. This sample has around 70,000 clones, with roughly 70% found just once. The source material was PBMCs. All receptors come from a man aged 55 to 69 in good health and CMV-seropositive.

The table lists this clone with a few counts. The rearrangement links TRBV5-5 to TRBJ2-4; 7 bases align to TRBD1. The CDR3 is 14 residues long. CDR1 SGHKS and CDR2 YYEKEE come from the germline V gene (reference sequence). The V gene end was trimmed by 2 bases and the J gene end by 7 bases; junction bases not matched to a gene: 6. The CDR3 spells CASSLQGTGNIQYF. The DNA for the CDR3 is TGTGCCAGCAGCTTACAGGGGACGGGGAACATTCAGTACTTC.

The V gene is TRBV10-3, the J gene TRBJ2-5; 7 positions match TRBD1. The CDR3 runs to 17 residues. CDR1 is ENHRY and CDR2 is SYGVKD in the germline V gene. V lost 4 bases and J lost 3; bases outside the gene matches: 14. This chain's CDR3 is CAISAEGPRQGKETQYF. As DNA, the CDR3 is TGTGCCATCAGTGCGGAAGGGCCGAGACAGGGAAAAGAGACCCAGTACTTC.

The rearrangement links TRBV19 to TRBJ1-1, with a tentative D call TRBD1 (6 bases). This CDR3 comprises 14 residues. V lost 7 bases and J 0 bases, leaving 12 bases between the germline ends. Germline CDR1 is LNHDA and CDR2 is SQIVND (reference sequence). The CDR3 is CASTWTAVNTEAFF. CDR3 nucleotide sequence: TGTGCCAGTACGTGGACAGCCGTGAACACTGAAGCTTTCTTT.

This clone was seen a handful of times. CDR3 region: CASSYSRTGDSPLHF. CDR3 coding DNA: TGTGCCAGCAGTTACTCGCGGACAGGGGATTCACCCCTCCACTTT. This rearrangement joins TRBV6-5 to TRBJ1-6, with 9 bases identical to TRBD1. Germline CDR1 reads MNHEY; CDR2 reads SVGAGI. The length of the CDR3 is 15 residues. Unmatched junction bases numbered 2, after V lost 0 bases and J lost 8 bases.

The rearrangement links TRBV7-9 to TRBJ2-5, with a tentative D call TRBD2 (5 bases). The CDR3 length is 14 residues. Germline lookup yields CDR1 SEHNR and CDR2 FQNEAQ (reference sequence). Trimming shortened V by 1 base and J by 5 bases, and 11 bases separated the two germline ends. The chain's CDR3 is CASSLGGIVETQYF. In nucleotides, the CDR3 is TGTGCCAGCAGCTTAGGAGGGATTGTTGAGACCCAGTACTTC.

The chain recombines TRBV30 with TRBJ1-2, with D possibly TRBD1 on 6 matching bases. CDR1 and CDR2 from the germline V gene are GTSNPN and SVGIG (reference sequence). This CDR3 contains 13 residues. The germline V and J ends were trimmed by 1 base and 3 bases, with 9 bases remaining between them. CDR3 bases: TGTGCCTGGAGTGATGGACAGCACTATGGCTACACCTTC. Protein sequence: CAWSDGQHYGYTF.

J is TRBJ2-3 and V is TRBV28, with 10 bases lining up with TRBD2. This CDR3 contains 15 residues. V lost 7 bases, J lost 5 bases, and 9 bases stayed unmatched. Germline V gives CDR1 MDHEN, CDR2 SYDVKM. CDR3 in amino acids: CASNERGGRRDTQYF. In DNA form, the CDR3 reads TGTGCCAGCAATGAGCGGGGGGGCCGGAGAGATACGCAGTATTTT.

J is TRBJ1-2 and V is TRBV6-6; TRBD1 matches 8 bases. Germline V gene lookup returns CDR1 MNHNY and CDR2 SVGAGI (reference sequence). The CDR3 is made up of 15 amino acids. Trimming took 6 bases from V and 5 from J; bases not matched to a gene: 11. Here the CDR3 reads CASRPTRQGAYGYTF. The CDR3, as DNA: TGTGCCAGCAGACCCACTCGGCAGGGGGCGTATGGCTACACCTTC.

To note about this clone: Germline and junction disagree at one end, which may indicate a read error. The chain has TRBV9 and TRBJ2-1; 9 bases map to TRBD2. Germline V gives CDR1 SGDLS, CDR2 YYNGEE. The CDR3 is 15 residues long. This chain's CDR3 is CASSGSGRGYDEQFF. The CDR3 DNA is TGTGCCAGCAGCGGTAGCGGGAGAGGCTACGATGAGCAGTTCTTC.

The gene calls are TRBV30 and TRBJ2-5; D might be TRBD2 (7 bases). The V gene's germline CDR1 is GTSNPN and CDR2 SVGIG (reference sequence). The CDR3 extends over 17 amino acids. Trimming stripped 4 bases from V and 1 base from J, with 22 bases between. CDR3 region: CAWTPLGGPSSQETQYF. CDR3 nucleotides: TGTGCCTGGACTCCTCTCGGGGGGCCTAGCAGCCAAGAGACCCAGTACTTC.

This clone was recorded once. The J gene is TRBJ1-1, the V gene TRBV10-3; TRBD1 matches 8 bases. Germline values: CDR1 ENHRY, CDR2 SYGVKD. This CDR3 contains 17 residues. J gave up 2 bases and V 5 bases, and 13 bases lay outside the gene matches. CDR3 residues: CAISLIPGTGTNTEAFF. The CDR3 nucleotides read TGTGCCATCAGTTTAATCCCGGGGACAGGAACAAACACTGAAGCTTTCTTT.

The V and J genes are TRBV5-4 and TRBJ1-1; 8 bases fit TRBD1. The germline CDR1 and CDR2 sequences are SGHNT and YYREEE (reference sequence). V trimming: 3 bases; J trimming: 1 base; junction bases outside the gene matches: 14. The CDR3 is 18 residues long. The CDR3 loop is CASSSDRGGVGSNTEAFF. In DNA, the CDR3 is TGTGCCAGCAGCTCTGACAGGGGAGGTGTAGGCTCGAACACTGAAGCTTTCTTT. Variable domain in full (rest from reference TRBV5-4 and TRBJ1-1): ETGVTQSPTHLIKTRGQQVTLRCSSQSGHNTVSWYQQALGQGPQFIFQYYREEENGRGNFPPRFSGLQFPNYSSELNVNALELDDSALYLCASSSDRGGVGSNTEAFFGQGTRLTVV.

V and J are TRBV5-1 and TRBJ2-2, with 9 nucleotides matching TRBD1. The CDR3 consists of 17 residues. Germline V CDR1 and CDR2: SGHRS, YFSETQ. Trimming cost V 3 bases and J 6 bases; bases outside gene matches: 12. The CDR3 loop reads CASSSVPTGGRPGELFF. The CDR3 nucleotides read TGCGCCAGCAGCTCAGTACCGACAGGGGGTAGACCCGGGGAGCTGTTTTTT.

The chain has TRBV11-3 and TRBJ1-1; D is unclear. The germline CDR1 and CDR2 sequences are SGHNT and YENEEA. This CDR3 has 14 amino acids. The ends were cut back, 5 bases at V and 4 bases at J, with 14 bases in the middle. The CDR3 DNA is TGTGCCAGCAGCGCGGGCCTCCAGGCCACTGAAGCTTTCTTT. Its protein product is CASSAGLQATEAFF.

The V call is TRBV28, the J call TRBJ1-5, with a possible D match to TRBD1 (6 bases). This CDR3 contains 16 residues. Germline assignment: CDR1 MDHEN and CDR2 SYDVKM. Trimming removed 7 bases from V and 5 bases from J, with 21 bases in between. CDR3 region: CASNKSGQLNHQPQHF. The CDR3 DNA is TGTGCCAGCAACAAATCTGGACAGCTTAACCATCAGCCCCAGCATTTT.

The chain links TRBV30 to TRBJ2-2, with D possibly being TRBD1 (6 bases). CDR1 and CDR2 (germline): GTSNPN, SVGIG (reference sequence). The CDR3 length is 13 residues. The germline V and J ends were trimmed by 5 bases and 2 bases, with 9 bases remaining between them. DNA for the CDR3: TGTGCCTGGCAACAGGGAAACACCGGGGAGCTGTTTTTT. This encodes CAWQQGNTGELFF.

The CDR3 DNA reads TGTGCCATCAGTGCGGGGGCGGGGCTAGCGGGAGACGAGCAGTACTTC. Amino acids: CAISAGAGLAGDEQYF. The chain has TRBV10-3 and TRBJ2-7; 10 positions match TRBD2. Trimming at V came to 4 bases and at J to 5 bases, leaving 11 bases not matched to a gene. The CDR3 sequence is 16 residues long. CDR1 and CDR2 (germline): ENHRY, SYGVKD.

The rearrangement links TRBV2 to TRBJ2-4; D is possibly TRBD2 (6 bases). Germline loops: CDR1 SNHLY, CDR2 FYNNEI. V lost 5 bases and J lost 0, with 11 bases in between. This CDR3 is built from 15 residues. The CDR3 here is CASSHRDLAKNIQYF. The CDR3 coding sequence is TGTGCCAGCAGTCACCGGGACTTAGCCAAAAACATTCAGTACTTC.

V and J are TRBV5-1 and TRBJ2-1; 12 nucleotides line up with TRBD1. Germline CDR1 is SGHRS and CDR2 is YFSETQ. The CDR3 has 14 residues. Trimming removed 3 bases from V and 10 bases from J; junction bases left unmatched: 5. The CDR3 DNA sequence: TGCGCCAGCAGCTCGGGACAGGGGGCTTTGGAGCAGTTCTTC. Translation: CASSSGQGALEQFF.

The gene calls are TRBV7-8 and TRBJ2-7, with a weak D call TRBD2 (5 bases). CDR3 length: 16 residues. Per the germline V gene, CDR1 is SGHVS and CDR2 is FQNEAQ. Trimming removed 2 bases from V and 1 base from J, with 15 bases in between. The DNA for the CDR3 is TGTGCCAGCAGCTTAAGTAGGGAGCGGAGATCCTACGAGCAGTACTTC. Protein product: CASSLSRERRSYEQYF.

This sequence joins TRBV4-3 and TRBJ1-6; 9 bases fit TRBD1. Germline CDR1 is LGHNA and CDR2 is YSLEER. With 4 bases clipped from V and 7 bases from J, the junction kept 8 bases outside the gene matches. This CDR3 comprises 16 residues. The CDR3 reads CASSPYLGQGNSPLHF. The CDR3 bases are TGCGCCAGCAGCCCCTATCTAGGACAGGGGAATTCACCCCTCCACTTT.

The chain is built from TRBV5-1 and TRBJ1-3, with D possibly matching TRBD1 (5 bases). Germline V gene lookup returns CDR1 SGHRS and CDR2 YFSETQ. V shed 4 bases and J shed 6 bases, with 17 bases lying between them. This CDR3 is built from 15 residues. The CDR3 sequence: CASSTAGRRENTIYF. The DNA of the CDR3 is TGCGCCAGCAGCACTGCGGGACGAAGGGAAAACACCATATATTTT.

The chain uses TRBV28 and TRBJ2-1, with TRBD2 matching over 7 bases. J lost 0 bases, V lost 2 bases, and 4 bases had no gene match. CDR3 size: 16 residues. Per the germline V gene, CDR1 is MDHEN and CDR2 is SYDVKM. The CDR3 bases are TGTGCCAGCAGTTTAGAGACTAGCAGCTCCTACAATGAGCAGTTCTTC. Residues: CASSLETSSSYNEQFF.